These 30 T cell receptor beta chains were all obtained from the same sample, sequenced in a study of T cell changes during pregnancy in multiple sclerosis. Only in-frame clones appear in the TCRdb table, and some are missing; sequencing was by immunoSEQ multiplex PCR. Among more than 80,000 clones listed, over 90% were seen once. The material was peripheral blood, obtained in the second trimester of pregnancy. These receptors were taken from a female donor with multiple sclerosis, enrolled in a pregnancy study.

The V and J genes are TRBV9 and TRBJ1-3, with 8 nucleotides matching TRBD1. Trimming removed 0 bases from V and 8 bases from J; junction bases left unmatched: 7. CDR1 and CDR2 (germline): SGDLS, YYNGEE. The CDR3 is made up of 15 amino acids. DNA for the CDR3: TGTGCCAGCAGCGTAGGGAGACAGGGGTTGGACACCATATATTTT. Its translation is CASSVGRQGLDTIYF.

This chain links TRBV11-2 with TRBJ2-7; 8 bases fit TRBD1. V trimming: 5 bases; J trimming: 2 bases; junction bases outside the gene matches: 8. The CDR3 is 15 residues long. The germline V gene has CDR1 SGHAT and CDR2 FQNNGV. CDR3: CASSTRDRSTYEQYF. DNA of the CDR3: TGTGCCAGCAGCACCCGGGACAGGTCAACCTACGAGCAGTACTTC.

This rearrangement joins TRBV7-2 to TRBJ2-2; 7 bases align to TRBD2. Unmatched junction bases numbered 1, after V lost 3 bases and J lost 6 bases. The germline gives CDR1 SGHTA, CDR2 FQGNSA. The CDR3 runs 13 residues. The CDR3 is CASSFTSAGELFF. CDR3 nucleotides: TGTGCCAGCAGCTTTACTAGCGCCGGGGAGCTGTTTTTT.

In DNA form, the CDR3 reads TGTGCCATCAGTGAGTCGGCGCTGCGGGTCTACAATGAGCAGTTCTTC. It yields the protein CAISESALRVYNEQFF. The chain employs TRBV10-3 and TRBJ2-1; weak D call: TRBD2 (5 bases). The CDR3 has 16 residues. Between the trimmed V and J ends, which lost 0 bases and 3 bases, there was a span of 12 bases. Germline V gene sequence: CDR1 ENHRY, CDR2 SYGVKD.

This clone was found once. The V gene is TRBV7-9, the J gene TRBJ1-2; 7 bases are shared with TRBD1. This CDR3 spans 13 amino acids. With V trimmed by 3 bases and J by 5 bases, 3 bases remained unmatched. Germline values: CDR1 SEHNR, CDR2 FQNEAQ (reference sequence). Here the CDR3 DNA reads TGTGCCAGCAGCTTCGGCAGGGGGTATGGCTACACCTTC. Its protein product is CASSFGRGYGYTF.

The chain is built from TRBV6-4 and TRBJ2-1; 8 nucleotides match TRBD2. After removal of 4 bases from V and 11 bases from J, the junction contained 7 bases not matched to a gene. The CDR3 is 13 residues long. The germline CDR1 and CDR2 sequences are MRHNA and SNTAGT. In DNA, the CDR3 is TGTGCCAGCAGTGCAGAAATAGCGGGGAAGCAGTTCTTC. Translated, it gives CASSAEIAGKQFF.

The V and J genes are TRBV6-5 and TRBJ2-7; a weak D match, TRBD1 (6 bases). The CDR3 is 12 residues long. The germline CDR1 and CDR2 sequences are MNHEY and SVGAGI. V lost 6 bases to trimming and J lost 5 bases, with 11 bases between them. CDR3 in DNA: TGTGCCAGCAGAAAAGGGACACACGAGCAGTACTTC. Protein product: CASRKGTHEQYF.

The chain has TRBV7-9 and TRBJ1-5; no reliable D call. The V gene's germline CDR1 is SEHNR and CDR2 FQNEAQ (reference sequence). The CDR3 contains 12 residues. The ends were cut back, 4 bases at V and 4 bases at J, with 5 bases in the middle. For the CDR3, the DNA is TGTGCCAGCAGCTACACGAATCAGCCCCAGCATTTT. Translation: CASSYTNQPQHF.

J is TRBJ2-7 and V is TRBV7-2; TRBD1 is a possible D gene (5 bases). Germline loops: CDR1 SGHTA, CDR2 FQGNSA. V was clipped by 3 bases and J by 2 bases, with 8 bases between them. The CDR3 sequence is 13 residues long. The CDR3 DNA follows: TGTGCCAGCAGCTTCGGCAGGGCCTACGAGCAGTACTTC. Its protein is CASSFGRAYEQYF.

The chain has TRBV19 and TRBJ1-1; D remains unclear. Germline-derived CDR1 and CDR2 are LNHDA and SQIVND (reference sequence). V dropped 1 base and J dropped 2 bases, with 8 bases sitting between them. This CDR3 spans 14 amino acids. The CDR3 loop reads CASSIAQINTEAFF. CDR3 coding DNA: TGTGCCAGTAGTATAGCACAGATTAACACTGAAGCTTTCTTT.

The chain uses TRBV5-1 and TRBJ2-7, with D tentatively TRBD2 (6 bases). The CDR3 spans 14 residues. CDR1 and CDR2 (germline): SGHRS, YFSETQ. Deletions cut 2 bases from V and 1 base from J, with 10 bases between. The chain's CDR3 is CASSFAGRSYEQYF. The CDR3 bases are TGCGCCAGCAGCTTCGCTGGGAGGTCCTACGAGCAGTACTTC.

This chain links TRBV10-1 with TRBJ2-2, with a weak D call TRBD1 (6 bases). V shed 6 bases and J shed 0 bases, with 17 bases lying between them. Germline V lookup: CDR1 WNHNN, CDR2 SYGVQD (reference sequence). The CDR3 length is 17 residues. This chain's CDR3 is CASRDGSTGANTGELFF. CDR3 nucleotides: TGCGCCAGCAGGGACGGATCGACAGGAGCGAACACCGGGGAGCTGTTTTTT.

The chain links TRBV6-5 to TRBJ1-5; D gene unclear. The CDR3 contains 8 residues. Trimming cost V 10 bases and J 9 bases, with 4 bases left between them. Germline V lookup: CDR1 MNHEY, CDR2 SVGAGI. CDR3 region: CATGPQHF. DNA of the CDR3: TGTGCCACCGGGCCCCAGCATTTT.

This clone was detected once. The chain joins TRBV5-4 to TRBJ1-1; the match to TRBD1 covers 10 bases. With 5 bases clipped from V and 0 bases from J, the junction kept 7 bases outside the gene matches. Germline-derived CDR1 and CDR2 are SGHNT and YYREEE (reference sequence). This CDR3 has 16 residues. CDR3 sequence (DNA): TGTGCCAGCAGGGAGGGACAGGGGCTCATGAACACTGAAGCTTTCTTT. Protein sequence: CASREGQGLMNTEAFF.

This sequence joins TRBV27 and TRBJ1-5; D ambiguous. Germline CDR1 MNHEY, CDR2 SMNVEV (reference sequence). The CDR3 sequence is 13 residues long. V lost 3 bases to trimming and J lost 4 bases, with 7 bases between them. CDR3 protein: CASSFEANQPQHF. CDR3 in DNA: TGTGCCAGCAGTTTTGAGGCTAATCAGCCCCAGCATTTT.

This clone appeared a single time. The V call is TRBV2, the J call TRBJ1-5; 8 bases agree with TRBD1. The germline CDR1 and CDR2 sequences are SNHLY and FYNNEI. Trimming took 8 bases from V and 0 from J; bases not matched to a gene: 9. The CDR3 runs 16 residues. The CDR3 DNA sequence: TGTGCCAGCGGTGGACAGGGAGTTTATAGCAATCAGCCCCAGCATTTT. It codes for CASGGQGVYSNQPQHF.

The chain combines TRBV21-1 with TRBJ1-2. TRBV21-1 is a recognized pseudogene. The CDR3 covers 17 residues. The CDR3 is CASSWRAGSTPRYGYTF. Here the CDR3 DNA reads TGTGCCAGCAGCTGGAGGGCAGGGAGTACCCCTCGGTATGGCTACACCTTC.

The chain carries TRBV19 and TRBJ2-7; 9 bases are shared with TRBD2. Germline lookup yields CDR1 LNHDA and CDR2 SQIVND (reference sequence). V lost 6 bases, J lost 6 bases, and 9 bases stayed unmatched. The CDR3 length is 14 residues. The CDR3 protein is CASRHRTSEGEQYF. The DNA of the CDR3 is TGTGCCAGTAGGCATAGGACTAGCGAAGGCGAGCAGTACTTC.

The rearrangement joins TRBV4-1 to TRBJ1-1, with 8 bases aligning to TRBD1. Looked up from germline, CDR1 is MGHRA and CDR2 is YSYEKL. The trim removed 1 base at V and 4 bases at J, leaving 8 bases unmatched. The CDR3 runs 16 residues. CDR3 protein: CASSQAGGGLSTEAFF. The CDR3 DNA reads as TGCGCCAGCAGCCAAGCAGGGGGCGGTTTGAGCACTGAAGCTTTCTTT.

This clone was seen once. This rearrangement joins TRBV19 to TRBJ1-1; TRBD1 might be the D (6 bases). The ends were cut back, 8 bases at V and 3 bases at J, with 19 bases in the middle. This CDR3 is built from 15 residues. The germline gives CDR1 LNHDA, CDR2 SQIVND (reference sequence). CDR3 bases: TGTGCCAGTGAGGACGGCAGGGGCCGGTACACTGAAGCTTTCTTT. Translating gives CASEDGRGRYTEAFF. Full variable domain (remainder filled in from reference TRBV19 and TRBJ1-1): DGGITQSPKYLFRKEGQNVTLSCEQNLNHDAMYWYRQDPGQGLRLIYYSQIVNDFQKGDIAEGYSVSREKKESFPLTVTSAQKNPTAFYLCASEDGRGRYTEAFFGQGTRLTVV.

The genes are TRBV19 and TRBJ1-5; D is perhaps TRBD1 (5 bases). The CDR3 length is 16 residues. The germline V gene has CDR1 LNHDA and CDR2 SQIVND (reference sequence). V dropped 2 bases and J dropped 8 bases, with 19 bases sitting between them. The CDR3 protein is CASSILETATREPQHF. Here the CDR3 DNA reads TGTGCCAGTAGTATACTTGAGACAGCTACAAGGGAGCCCCAGCATTTT.

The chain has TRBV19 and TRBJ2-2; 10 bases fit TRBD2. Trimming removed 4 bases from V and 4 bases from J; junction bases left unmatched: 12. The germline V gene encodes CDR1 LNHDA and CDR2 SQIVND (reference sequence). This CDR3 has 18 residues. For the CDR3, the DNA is TGTGCCAGTAGTAGGAAGTTACCGGGACTAGCGTCCACCGGGGAGCTGTTTTTT. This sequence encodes CASSRKLPGLASTGELFF.

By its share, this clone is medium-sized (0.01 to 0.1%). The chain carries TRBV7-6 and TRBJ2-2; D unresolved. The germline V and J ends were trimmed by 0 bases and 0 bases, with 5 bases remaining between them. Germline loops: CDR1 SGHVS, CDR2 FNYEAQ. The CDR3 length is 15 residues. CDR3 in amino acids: CASSLASSNTGELFF. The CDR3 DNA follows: TGTGCCAGCAGCTTAGCCAGTTCGAACACCGGGGAGCTGTTTTTT.

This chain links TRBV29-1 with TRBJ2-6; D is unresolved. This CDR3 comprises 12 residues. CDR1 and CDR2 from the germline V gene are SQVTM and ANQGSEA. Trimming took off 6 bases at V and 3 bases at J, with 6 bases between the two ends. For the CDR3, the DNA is TGCAGCGTCTCAGTTGGGGCCAACGTCCTGACTTTC. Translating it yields CSVSVGANVLTF.

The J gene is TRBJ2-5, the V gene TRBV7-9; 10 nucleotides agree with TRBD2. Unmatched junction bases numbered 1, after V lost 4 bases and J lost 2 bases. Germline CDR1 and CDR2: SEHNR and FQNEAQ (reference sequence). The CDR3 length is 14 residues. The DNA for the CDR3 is TGTGCCAGCAGCTCACTAGCGGGGCAAGAGACCCAGTACTTC. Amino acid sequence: CASSSLAGQETQYF.

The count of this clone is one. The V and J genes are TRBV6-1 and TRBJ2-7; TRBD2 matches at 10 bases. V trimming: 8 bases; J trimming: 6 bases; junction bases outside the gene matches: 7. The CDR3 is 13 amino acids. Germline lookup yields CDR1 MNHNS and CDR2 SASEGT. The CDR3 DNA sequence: TGTGCCAGCGGGCTAGCGGGAGTGGGCGAGCAGTACTTC. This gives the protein CASGLAGVGEQYF.

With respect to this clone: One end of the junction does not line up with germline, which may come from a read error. The DNA for the CDR3 is TGTGCCAGCAGGGAAGGGCGGGTCACCGGGGAGCTGTTTTTT. Translating gives CASREGRVTGELFF. The V and J genes are TRBV2 and TRBJ2-2; D is perhaps TRBD2 (5 bases). The CDR3 runs to 14 residues. The germline V gene encodes CDR1 SNHLY and CDR2 FYNNEI.

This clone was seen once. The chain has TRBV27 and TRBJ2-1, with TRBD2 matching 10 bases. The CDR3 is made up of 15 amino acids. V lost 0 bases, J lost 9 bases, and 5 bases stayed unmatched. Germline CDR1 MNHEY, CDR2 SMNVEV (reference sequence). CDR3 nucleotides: TGTGCCAGCAGTTTATCGTCCGGACTAGCGGTTGAGCAGTTCTTC. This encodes CASSLSSGLAVEQFF.

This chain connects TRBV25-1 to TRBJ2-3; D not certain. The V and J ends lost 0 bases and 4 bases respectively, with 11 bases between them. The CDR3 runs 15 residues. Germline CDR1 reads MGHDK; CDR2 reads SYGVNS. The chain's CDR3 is CASSEYNRKPDTQYF. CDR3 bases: TGTGCCAGCAGTGAATACAACAGAAAGCCAGATACGCAGTATTTT.

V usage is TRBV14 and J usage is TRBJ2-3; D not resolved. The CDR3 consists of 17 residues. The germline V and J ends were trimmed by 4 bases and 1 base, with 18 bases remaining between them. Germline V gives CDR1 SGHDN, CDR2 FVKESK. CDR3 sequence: CASSRYPQVPRTDTQYF. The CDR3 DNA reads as TGTGCCAGCAGCCGTTACCCCCAGGTCCCACGCACAGATACGCAGTATTTT.